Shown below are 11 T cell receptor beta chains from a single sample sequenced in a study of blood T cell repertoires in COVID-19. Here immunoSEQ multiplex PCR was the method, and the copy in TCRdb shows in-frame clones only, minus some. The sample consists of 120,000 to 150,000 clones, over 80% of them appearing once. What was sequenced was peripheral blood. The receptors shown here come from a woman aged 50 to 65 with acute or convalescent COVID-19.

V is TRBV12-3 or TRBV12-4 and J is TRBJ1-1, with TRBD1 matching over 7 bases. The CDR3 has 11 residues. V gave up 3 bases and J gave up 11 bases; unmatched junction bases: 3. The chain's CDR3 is CASSLRRGAFF. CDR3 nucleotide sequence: TGTGCCAGCAGTTTGCGCAGGGGGGCTTTCTTT.

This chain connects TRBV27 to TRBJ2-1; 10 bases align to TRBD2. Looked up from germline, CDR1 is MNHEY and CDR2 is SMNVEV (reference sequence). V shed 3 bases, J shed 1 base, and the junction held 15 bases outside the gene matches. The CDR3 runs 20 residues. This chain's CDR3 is CASSFGGTSVGVISYNEQFF. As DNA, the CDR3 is TGTGCCAGCAGTTTCGGAGGGACTAGCGTTGGTGTGATTTCCTACAATGAGCAGTTCTTC.

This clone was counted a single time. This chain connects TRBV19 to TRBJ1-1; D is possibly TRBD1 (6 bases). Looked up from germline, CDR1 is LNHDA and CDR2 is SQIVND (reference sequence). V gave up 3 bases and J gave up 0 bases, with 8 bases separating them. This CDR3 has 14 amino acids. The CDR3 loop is CASSIGTLNTEAFF. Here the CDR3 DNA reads TGTGCCAGTAGTATCGGGACACTGAACACTGAAGCTTTCTTT.

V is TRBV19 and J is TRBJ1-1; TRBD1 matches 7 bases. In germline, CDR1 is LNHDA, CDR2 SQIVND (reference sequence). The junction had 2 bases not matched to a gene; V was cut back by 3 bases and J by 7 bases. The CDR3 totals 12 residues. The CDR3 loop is CASSIGQVEAFF. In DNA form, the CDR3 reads TGTGCCAGTAGTATTGGACAGGTTGAAGCTTTCTTT.

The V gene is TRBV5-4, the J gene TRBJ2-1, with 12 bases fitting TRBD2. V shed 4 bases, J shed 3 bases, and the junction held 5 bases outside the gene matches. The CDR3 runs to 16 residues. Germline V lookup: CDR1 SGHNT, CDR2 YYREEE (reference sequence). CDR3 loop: CASSILAGGFYNEQFF. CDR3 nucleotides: TGTGCCAGCAGCATACTAGCGGGGGGCTTCTACAATGAGCAGTTCTTC.

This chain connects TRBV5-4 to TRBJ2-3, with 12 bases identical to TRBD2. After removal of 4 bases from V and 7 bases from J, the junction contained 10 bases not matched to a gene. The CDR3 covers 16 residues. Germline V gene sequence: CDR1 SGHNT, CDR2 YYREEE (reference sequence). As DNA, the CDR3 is TGTGCCAGCAGCCCCGGACTAGCGGGAACGGGTCATACGCAGTATTTT. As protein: CASSPGLAGTGHTQYF. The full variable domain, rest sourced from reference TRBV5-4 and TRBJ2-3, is ETGVTQSPTHLIKTRGQQVTLRCSSQSGHNTVSWYQQALGQGPQFIFQYYREEENGRGNFPPRFSGLQFPNYSSELNVNALELDDSALYLCASSPGLAGTGHTQYFGPGTRLTVL.

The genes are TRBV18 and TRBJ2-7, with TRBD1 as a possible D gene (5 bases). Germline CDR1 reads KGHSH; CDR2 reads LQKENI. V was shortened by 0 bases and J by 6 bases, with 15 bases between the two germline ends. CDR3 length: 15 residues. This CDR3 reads CASSPPAGLVAEQYF. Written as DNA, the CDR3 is TGTGCCAGCTCACCACCGGCAGGGTTGGTGGCCGAGCAGTACTTC. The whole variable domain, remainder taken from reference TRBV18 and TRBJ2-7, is NAGVMQNPRHLVRRRGQEARLRCSPMKGHSHVYWYRQLPEEGLKFMVYLQKENIIDESGMPKERFSAEFPKEGPSILRIQQVVRGDSAAYFCASSPPAGLVAEQYFGPGTRLTVT.

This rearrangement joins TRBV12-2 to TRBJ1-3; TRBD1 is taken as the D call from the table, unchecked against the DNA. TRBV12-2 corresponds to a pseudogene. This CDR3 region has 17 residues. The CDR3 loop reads CASRLEVGQSSGNTIYF. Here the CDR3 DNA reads TGTGCAAGTCGCTTAGAAGTGGGACAGAGCTCTGGAAACACCATATATTTT.

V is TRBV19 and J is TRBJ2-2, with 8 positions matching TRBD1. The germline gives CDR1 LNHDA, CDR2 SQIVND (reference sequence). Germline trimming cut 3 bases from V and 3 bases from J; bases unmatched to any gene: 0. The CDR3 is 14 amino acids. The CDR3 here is CASSMGQDTGELFF. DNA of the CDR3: TGTGCCAGTAGTATGGGACAGGACACCGGGGAGCTGTTTTTT.

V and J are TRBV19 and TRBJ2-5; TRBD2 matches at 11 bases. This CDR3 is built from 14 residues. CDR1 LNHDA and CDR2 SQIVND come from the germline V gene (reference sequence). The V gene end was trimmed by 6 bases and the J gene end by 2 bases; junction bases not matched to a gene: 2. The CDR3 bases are TGTGCCAGTAGAGGGACTAGCGGACAAGAGACCCAGTACTTC. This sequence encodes CASRGTSGQETQYF. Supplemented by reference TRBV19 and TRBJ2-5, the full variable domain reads DGGITQSPKYLFRKEGQNVTLSCEQNLNHDAMYWYRQDPGQGLRLIYYSQIVNDFQKGDIAEGYSVSREKKESFPLTVTSAQKNPTAFYLCASRGTSGQETQYFGPGTRLLVL.

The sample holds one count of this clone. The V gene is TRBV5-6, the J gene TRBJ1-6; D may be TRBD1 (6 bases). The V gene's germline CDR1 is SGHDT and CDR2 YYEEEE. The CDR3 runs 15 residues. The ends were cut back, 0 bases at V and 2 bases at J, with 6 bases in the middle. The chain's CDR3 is CASSLGGPYNSPLHF. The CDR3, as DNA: TGTGCCAGCAGCTTGGGGGGGCCCTATAATTCACCCCTCCACTTT.